The clone carrying this TCR beta chain was recorded at least ten times. The data stem from a study of T cells after yellow fever vaccination. Study-level results: Clonotypes appearing in both CD4 and CD8 compartments existed, and their share was small. Weaker overall was a secondary response that nonetheless peaked faster, on day 5 versus 15.

Trimming removed 4 bases from V and 7 bases from J, with 4 bases in between. The CDR3 is 11 amino acids. In TCRdb, the 5' RACE reads were re-called with MiXCR into one record per CDR3 protein. This sample carries about 45,000 distinct CDR3 sequences, 6.8% of them seen once, and the ten largest clones take about 15%. Material: CD8+ T cells not binding an NS4B(214-222) dextramer, sorted from PBMCs, obtained 45 days after the yellow fever booster vaccination. The chain has TRBV12-3 or TRBV12-4 and TRBJ2-2; no reliable D call. The receptor comes from a man under 40 who received the YFV17D yellow fever vaccine. The CDR3 sequence is CASSSLGELFF. CDR3 nucleotides: TGTGCCAGCAGTTCCCTCGGGGAGCTGTTTTTT.